This T cell receptor beta chain was sequenced during a study of regulatory T cells in long-lasting Graves disease. Findings and limits, study-wide: The work looked only at peripheral blood and did not look at thyroid tissue. Lower TCR diversity was seen in persistent Graves' patients than in newly diagnosed ones.

The germline V gene has CDR1 SGHNT and CDR2 YYREEE (reference sequence). The CDR3 is 14 residues long. V was shortened by 1 base and J by 6 bases, with 10 bases between the two germline ends. Time point: newly diagnosed GD, antithyroid drugs for less than 3 months. RNA isolated from PBMCs was used to make the TCR library. Each of the patients was recruited from an endocrinology department situated in Xi'an, China. Tubes containing EDTA received approximately 8.7 milliliters of drawn peripheral blood. Arm-PCR of CDR3 regions with iRepertoire HTBI primers generated TCR beta libraries. TCRdb independently ran MiXCR on the multiplex PCR reads; one entry per CDR3 protein. The repertoire holds 400,000 to 550,000 distinct CDR3 sequences, about a sixth seen once, with roughly 10% in the top ten. For this clonotype: The antigen remains undetermined.

A further study also used this sample, focusing on T cells in Graves' hyperthyroidism and ophthalmopathy.

The clonotype comes from a woman younger than 45 with Graves disease. The sequencing used peripheral blood mononuclear cells (PBMCs), collected at new diagnosis, from a patient treated with antithyroid drugs. This rearrangement joins TRBV5-4 to TRBJ2-2; no definite D call. CDR3 loop: CASSLWEAAGELFF. The CDR3 coding sequence is TGTGCCAGCAGCTTGTGGGAAGCAGCCGGGGAGCTGTTTTTT.